These 2 T cell receptor beta chains were all obtained from the same sample, sequenced in a study of blood T cells in healthy people across ages. Primers used in a second PCR of about 6 to 11 cycles were a sample-barcoded 5' primer and a J-beta primer mix. Using its own MiXCR run on the 5' RACE reads, TCRdb lists one record per CDR3 protein. Among hundreds of thousands of distinct CDR3 sequences listed, 40% to 65% were seen once. The sequenced material came from blood. These receptors were collected from a woman of 80 years or more in good health.

The rearrangement uses TRBV27 and TRBJ2-5, with D tentatively TRBD2 (6 bases). This CDR3 contains 15 residues. CDR1 MNHEY and CDR2 SMNVEV come from the germline V gene (reference sequence). Trimming took 1 base from V and 4 from J, leaving 13 bases between them. CDR3 bases: TGTGCCAGCAGTTTATTCGGGGGTCGGGGAGAGACCCAGTACTTC. It translates to CASSLFGGRGETQYF.

The chain recombines TRBV7-2 with TRBJ2-1; 7 nucleotides line up with TRBD1. J was trimmed by 4 bases and V by 4 bases; bases with no gene match: 7. CDR3 length: 15 residues. CDR1 and CDR2 (germline): SGHTA, FQGNSA. CDR3 protein: CASSWTGQSYNEQFF. DNA of the CDR3: TGTGCCAGCAGCTGGACGGGACAGTCTTACAATGAGCAGTTCTTC.